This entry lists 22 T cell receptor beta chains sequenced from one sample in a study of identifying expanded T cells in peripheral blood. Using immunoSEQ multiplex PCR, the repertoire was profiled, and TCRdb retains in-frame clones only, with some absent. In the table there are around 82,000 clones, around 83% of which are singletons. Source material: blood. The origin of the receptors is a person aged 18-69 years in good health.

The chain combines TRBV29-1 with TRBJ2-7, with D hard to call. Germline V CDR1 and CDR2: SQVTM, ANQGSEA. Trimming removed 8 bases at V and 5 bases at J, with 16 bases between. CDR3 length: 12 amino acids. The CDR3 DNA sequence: TGCAGCACGAGTGGCATGCTCGACGAGCAGTACTTC. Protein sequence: CSTSGMLDEQYF.

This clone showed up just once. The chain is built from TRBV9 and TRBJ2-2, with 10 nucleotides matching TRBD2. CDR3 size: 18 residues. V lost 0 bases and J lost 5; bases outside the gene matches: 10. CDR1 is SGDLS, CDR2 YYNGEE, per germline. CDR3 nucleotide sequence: TGTGCCAGCAGCGTAGTAGCTAGCGGGAGTTTGGGAACCGGGGAGCTGTTTTTT. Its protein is CASSVVASGSLGTGELFF.

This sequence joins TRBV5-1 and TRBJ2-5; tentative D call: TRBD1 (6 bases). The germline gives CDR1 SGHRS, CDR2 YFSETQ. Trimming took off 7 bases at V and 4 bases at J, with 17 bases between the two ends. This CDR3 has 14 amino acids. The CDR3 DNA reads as TGCGCCAGCTGGGGGATTACAGGGCGAGAGACCCAGTACTTC. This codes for CASWGITGRETQYF.

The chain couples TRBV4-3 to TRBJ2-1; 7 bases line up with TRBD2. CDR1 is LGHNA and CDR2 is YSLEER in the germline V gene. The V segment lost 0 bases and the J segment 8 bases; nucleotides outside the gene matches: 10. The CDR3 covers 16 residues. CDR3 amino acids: CASSQDGGGGGDEQFF. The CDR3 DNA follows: TGCGCCAGCAGCCAAGATGGCGGCGGGGGTGGCGATGAGCAGTTCTTC.

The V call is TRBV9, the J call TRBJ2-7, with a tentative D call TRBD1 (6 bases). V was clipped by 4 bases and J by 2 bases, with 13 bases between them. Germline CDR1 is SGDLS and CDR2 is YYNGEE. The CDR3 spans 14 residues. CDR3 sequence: CASSPRQVAYEQYF. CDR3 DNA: TGTGCCAGCAGCCCCAGACAGGTTGCCTACGAGCAGTACTTC.

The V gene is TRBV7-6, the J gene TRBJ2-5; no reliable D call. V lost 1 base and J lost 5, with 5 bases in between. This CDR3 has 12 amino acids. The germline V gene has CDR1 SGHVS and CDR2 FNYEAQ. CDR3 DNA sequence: TGTGCCAGCAGCTTAGACCCGGAGACCCAGTACTTC. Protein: CASSLDPETQYF.

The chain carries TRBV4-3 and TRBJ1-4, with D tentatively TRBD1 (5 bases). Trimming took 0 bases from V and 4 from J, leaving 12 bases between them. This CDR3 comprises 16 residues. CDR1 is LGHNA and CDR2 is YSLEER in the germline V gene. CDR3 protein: CASSQDLTVINEKLFF. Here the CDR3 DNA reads TGCGCCAGCAGCCAAGACTTGACAGTGATTAATGAAAAACTGTTTTTT.

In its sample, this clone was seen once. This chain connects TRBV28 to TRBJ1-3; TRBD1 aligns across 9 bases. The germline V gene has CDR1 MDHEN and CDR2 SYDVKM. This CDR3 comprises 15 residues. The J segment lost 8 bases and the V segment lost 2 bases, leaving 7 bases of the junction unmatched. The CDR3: CASSLRGQGGYTIYF. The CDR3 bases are TGTGCCAGCAGTTTACGGGGACAGGGAGGATACACCATATATTTT.

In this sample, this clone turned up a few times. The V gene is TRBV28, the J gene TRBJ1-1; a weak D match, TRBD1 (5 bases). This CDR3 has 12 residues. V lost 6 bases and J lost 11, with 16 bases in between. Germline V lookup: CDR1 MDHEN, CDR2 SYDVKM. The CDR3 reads CASSRLQGMAFF. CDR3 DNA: TGTGCCAGCAGCCGCCTCCAGGGCATGGCTTTCTTT.

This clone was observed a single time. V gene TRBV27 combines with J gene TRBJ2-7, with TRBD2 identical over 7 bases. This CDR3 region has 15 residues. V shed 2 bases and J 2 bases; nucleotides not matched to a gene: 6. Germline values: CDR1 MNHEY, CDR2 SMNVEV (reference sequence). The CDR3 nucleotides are TGTGCCAGCAGTTTAACGGCTAGCGGTCCCTACGAGCAGTACTTC. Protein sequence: CASSLTASGPYEQYF.

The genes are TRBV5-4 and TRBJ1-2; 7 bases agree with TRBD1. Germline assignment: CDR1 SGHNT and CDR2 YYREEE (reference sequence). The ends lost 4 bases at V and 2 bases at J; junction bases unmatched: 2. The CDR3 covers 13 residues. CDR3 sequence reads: CASSTGQNYGYTF. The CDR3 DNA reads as TGTGCCAGCAGCACGGGACAGAACTATGGCTACACCTTC.

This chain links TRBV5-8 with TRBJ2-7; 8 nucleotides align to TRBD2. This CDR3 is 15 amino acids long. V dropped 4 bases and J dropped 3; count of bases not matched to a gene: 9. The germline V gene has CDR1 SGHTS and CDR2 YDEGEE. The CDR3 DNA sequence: TGTGCCAGCAGCAGGGAGCGGGAGTGGGTCTACGAGCAGTACTTC. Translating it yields CASSREREWVYEQYF.

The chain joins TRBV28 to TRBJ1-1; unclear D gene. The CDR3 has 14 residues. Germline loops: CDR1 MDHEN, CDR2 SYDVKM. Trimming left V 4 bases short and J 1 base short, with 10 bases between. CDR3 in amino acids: CASSYPGGNTEAFF. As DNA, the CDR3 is TGTGCCAGCAGTTACCCAGGAGGGAACACTGAAGCTTTCTTT.

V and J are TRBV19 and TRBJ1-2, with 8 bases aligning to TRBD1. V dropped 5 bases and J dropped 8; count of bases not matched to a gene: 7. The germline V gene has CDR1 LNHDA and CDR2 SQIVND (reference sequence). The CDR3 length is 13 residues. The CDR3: CASSSGQGGGYTF. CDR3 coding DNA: TGTGCCAGTAGTTCCGGACAGGGCGGAGGCTACACCTTC.

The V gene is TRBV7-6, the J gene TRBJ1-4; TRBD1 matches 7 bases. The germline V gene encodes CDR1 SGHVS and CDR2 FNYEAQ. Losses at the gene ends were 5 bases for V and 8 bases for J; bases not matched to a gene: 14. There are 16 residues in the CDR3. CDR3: CASSPSLRGEGEKLFF. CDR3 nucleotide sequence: TGTGCCAGCAGCCCCTCCCTCAGGGGGGAGGGAGAAAAACTGTTTTTT.

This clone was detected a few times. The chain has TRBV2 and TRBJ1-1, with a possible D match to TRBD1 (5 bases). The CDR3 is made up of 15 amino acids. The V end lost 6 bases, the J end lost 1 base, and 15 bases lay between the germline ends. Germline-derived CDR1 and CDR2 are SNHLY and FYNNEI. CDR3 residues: CASRRTADKNTEAFF. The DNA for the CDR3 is TGTGCCAGCAGGAGAACCGCGGACAAGAACACTGAAGCTTTCTTT. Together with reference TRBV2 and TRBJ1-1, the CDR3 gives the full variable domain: EPEVTQTPSHQVTQMGQEVILRCVPISNHLYFYWYRQILGQKVEFLVSFYNNEISEKSEIFDDQFSVERPDGSNFTLKIRSTKLEDSAMYFCASRRTADKNTEAFFGQGTRLTVV.

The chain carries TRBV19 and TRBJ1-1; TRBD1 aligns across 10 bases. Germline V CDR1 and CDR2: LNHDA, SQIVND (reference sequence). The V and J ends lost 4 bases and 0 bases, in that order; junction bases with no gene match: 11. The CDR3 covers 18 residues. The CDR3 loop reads CASSTRQGAFPMNTEAFF. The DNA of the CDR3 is TGTGCCAGTAGTACGAGACAGGGGGCGTTCCCCATGAACACTGAAGCTTTCTTT.

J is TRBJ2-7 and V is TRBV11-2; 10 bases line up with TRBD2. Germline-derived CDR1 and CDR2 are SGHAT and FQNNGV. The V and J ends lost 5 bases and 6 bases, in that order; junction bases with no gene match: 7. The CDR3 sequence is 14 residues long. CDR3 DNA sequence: TGTGCCAGCAGCCTCGGGACTAGCGAGGGCGAGCAGTACTTC. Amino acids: CASSLGTSEGEQYF.

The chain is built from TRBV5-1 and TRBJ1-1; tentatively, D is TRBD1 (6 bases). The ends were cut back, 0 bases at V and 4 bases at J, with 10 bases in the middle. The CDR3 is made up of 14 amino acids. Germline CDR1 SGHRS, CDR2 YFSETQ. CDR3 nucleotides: TGCGCCAGCAGCTTGGAGAGGGGGTCCACTGAAGCTTTCTTT. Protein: CASSLERGSTEAFF. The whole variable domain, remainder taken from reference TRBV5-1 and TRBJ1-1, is KAGVTQTPRYLIKTRGQQVTLSCSPISGHRSVSWYQQTPGQGLQFLFEYFSETQRNKGNFPGRFSGRQFSNSRSEMNVSTLELGDSALYLCASSLERGSTEAFFGQGTRLTVV.

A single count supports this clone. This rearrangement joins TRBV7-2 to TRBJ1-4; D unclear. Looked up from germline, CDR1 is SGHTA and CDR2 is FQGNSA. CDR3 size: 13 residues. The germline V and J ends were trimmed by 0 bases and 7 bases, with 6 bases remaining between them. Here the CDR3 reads CASSLAIGEKLFF. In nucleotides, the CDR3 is TGTGCCAGCAGCTTAGCAATCGGTGAAAAACTGTTTTTT.

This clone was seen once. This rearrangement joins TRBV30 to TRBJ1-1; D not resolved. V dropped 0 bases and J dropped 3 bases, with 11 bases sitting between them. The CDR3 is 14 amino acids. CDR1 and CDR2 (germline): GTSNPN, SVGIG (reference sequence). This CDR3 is CAWSVGQADTEAFF. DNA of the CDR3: TGTGCCTGGAGTGTCGGTCAGGCGGACACTGAAGCTTTCTTT.

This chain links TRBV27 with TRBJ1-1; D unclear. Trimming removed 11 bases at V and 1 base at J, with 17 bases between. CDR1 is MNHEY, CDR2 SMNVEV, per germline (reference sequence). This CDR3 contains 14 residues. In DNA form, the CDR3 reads TGTGCCTCAACCGTCTCAGTTGAGAACACTGAAGCTTTCTTT. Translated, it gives CASTVSVENTEAFF.